This TCR beta chain was recorded in a study of graft-versus-host responses after intestinal transplantation. About the study: The transplants performed in recipients were multivisceral, liver-intestinal, or isolated intestinal.

Data came from immunoSEQ multiplex PCR; TCRdb stores just in-frame clones and leaves some out. The data hold about 85,000 clones, with 91% observed a single time. As to this clone: The antigen is not known.

The CDR3 covers 17 residues. Germline V gene sequence: CDR1 MNHEY, CDR2 SMNVEV (reference sequence). V lost 5 bases, J lost 1 base, and 9 bases stayed unmatched. The TCR comes from a human donor who was the organ donor for an intestinal transplant. The source material was unstimulated CD8+ T cells sorted from spleen or lymph node cells, sampled before transplant. V and J are TRBV27 and TRBJ2-1; TRBD2 aligns across 9 bases. CDR3 protein: CASSESGGSPSYNEQFF. The CDR3 nucleotides read TGTGCCAGCAGTGAGAGCGGGGGGTCCCCTTCCTACAATGAGCAGTTCTTC.